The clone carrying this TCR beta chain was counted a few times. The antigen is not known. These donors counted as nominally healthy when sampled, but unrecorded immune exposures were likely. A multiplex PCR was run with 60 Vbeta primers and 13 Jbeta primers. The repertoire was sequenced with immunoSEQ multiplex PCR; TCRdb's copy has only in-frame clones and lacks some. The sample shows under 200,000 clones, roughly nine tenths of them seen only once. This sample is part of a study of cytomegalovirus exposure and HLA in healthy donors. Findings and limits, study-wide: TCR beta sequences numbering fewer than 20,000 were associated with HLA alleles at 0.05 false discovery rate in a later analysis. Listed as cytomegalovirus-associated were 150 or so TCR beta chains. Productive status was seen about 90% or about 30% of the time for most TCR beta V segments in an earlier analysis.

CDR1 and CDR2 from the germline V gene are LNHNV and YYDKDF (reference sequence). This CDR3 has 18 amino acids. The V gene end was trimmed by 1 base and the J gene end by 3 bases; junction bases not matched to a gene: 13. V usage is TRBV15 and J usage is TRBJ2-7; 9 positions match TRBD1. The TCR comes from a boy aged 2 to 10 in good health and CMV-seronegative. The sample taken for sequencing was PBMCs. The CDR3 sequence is CATSRADRDRAFRYEQYF. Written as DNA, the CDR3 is TGTGCCACCAGCAGAGCAGACCGGGACAGGGCTTTCCGCTACGAGCAGTACTTC.